The T cell receptor (beta chain) described here comes from a study of identifying expanded T cells in peripheral blood. Germline V gives CDR1 KGHSH, CDR2 LQKENI. The CDR3 spans 14 residues. Trimming stripped 5 bases from V and 0 bases from J, with 8 bases between. Assay: immunoSEQ multiplex PCR; the TCRdb copy retains only in-frame clones and omits some. The sample includes roughly 100,000 clones, roughly 90% of them seen just once. No infections or other immune events were documented during collection. Study-wide findings and caveats: Clone count variance between two-week samples rose with total template count.

With regard to this clone: Its target is not known. Other DNA sequences from this sample encode an identical CDR3 as well.

The sequenced material came from blood. This sequence was found in a person aged 18 to 75 in good health. This chain links TRBV18 with TRBJ1-3; D might be TRBD1 (5 bases). The CDR3 protein is CASSTGNSGNTIYF. The CDR3 DNA follows: TGTGCCAGCTCAACAGGTAACTCTGGAAACACCATATATTTT.